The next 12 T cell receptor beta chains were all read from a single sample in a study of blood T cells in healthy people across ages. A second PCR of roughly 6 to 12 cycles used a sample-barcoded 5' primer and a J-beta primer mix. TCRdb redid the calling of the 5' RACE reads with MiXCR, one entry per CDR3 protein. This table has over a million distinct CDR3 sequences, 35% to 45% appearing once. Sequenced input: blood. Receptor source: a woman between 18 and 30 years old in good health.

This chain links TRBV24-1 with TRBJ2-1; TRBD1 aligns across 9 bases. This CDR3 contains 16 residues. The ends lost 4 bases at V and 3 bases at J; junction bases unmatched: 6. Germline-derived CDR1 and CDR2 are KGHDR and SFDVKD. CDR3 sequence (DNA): TGTGCCACCAGTGAACAAGACAGGGGGGACTACAATGAGCAGTTCTTC. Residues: CATSEQDRGDYNEQFF.

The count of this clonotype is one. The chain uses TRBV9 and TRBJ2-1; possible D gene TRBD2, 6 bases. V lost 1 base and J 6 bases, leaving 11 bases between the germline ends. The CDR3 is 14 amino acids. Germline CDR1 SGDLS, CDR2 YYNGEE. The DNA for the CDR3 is TGTGCCAGCAGCGTAAATTTCGGGGGCAATGAGCAGTTCTTC. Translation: CASSVNFGGNEQFF.

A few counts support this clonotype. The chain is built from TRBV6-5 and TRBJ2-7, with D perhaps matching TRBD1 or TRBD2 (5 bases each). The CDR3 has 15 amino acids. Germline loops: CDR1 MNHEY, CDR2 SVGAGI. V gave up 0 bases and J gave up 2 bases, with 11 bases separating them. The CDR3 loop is CASSYSRGEPYEQYF. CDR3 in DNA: TGTGCCAGCAGTTACTCGAGGGGCGAACCCTACGAGCAGTACTTC.

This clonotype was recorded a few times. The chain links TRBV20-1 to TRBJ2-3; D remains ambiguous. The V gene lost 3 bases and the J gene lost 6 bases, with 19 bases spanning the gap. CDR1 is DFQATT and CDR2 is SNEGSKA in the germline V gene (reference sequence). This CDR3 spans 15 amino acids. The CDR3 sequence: CSASRAHPVRDTQYF. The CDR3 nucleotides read TGCAGTGCTAGCCGGGCCCATCCCGTGAGGGATACGCAGTATTTT.

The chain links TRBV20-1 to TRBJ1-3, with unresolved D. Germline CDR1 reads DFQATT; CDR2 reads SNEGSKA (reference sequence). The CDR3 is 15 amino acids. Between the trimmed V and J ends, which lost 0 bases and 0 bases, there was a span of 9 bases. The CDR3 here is CSARDWAGSGNTIYF. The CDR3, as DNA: TGCAGTGCTAGAGATTGGGCAGGCTCTGGAAACACCATATATTTT.

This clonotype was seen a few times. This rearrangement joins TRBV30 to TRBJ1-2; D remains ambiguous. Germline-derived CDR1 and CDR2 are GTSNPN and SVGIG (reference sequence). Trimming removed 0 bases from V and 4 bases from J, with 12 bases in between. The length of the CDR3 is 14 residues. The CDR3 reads CAWSVIRAFYGYTF. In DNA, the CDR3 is TGTGCCTGGAGTGTTATTAGGGCATTCTATGGCTACACCTTC.

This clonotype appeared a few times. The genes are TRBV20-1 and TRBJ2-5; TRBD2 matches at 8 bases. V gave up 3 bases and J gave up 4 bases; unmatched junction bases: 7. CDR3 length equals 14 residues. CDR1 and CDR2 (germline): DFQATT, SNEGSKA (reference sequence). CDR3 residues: CSARPLAAPETQYF. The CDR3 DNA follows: TGCAGTGCTAGGCCACTAGCGGCCCCAGAGACCCAGTACTTC.

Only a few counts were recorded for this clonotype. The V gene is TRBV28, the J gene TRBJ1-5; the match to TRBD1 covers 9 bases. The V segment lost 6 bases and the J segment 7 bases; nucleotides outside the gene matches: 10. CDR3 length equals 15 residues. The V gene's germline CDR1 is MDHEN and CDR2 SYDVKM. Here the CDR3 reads CASRPDTGGDQPQHF. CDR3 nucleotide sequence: TGTGCCAGCAGACCCGACACAGGGGGCGACCAGCCCCAGCATTTT.

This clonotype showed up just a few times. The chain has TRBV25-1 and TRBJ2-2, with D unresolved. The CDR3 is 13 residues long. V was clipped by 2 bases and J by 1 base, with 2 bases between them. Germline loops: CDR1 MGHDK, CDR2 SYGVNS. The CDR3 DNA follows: TGTGCCAGCAGTGAACAGAACACCGGGGAGCTGTTTTTT. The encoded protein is CASSEQNTGELFF. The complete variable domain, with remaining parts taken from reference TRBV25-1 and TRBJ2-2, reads EADIYQTPRYLVIGTGKKITLECSQTMGHDKMYWYQQDPGMELHLIHYSYGVNSTEKGDLSSESTVSRIRTEHFPLTLESARPSHTSQYLCASSEQNTGELFFGEGSRLTVL.

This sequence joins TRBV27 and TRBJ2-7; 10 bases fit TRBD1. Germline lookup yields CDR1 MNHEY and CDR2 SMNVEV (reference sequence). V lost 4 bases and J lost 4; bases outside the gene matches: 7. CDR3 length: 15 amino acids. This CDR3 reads CASSSGGTGEYEQYF. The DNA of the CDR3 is TGTGCCAGCAGTTCGGGCGGGACAGGGGAGTACGAGCAGTACTTC.

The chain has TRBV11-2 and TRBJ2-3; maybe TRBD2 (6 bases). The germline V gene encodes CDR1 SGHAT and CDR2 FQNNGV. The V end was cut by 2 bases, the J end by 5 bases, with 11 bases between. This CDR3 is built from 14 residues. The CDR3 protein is CASSLRGRRDTQYF. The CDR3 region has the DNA TGTGCCAGCAGCTTACGGGGGAGGAGAGATACGCAGTATTTT.

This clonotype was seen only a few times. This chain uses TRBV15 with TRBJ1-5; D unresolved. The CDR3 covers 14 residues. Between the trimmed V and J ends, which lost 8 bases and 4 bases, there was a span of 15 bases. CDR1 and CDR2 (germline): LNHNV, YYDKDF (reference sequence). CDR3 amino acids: CATGVGDGNQPQHF. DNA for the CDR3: TGTGCCACCGGGGTCGGCGATGGTAATCAGCCCCAGCATTTT.